Listed here are 21 T cell receptor beta chains from one sample, sequenced in a study. Via MiXCR, TCRdb re-called the RT-PCR reads, giving one row per CDR3 protein. This table has about 680,000 distinct CDR3 sequences, 14% appearing once. Sequences were obtained from memory CD4+ T cells from blood. The receptors come from a female donor in good health, serving as a healthy control.

In its sample, this clonotype was seen a few times. This rearrangement joins TRBV20-1 to TRBJ2-7, with D tentatively TRBD1 (6 bases). The CDR3 has 12 residues. Germline CDR1 and CDR2: DFQATT and SNEGSKA (reference sequence). With 3 bases removed from V and 2 bases from J, the gap between germline ends came to 8 bases. The CDR3 DNA follows: TGCAGTGCTAGGACAGGTCCCTACGAGCAGTACTTC. Translated, it gives CSARTGPYEQYF.

This clonotype was observed a handful of times. The CDR3 loop is CASSRTGASNQPQHF. The CDR3 DNA sequence: TGCGCCAGCAGCAGGACAGGGGCCTCCAATCAGCCCCAGCATTTT. V usage is TRBV4-1 and J usage is TRBJ1-5; 9 bases align to TRBD1. V lost 5 bases and J lost 3; bases outside the gene matches: 5. Germline assignment: CDR1 MGHRA and CDR2 YSYEKL. The CDR3 is 15 residues long.

This clonotype showed up many times. The chain combines TRBV5-1 with TRBJ2-3; D is perhaps TRBD1 (5 bases). The CDR3 has 14 residues. The germline gives CDR1 SGHRS, CDR2 YFSETQ. V dropped 2 bases and J dropped 6 bases, with 13 bases sitting between them. The CDR3 DNA sequence: TGCGCCAGCAGCTTTGACAGTAGGTCGGATACGCAGTATTTT. It codes for CASSFDSRSDTQYF.

This clonotype was seen a few times. The J gene is TRBJ2-2, the V gene TRBV7-6, with D perhaps matching TRBD2 (5 bases). The germline V gene has CDR1 SGHVS and CDR2 FNYEAQ. The CDR3 is made up of 15 amino acids. V was trimmed by 4 bases and J by 8 bases, leaving 17 bases between them. CDR3 bases: TGTGCCAGCAGCTCTCTTTCGGGGTCGGTAGGGGAGCTGTTTTTT. Protein product: CASSSLSGSVGELFF.

This clonotype was observed at least ten times. V and J are TRBV6-5 and TRBJ1-6, with TRBD1 matching over 7 bases. V was pared by 0 bases and J by 5 bases, with 4 bases of the junction left unmatched. The CDR3 runs 16 residues. CDR1 is MNHEY and CDR2 is SVGAGI in the germline V gene. The CDR3 DNA sequence: TGTGCCAGCAGTTACTCGGGACAGACCCATAATTCACCCCTCCACTTT. It specifies CASSYSGQTHNSPLHF.

A few counts support this clonotype. This rearrangement joins TRBV27 to TRBJ2-1; D possibly corresponds to TRBD1 (5 bases). With 4 bases removed from V and 9 bases from J, the gap between germline ends came to 13 bases. Per the germline V gene, CDR1 is MNHEY and CDR2 is SMNVEV (reference sequence). This CDR3 spans 13 amino acids. The chain's CDR3 is CASSSDTSREQFF. The CDR3 nucleotides are TGTGCCAGCAGTTCGGACACTTCCCGTGAGCAGTTCTTC.

This clonotype was detected only a few times. The rearrangement uses TRBV20-1 and TRBJ2-1; 9 bases line up with TRBD1. With V trimmed by 1 base and J by 15 bases, 4 bases remained unmatched. CDR1 is DFQATT, CDR2 SNEGSKA, per germline (reference sequence). The CDR3 loop spans 11 amino acids. The DNA of the CDR3 is TGCAGTGCTAGAGGGGGACAGGGTTGGTTCTTC. Its translation: CSARGGQGWFF.

The chain joins TRBV6-6 to TRBJ2-3, with 8 bases fitting TRBD1. Germline-derived CDR1 and CDR2 are MNHNY and SVGAGI (reference sequence). The CDR3 has 14 amino acids. J lost 6 bases, V lost 0 bases, and 2 bases had no gene match. This CDR3 reads CASSYSWDRDTQYF. CDR3 DNA sequence: TGTGCCAGCAGTTACTCGTGGGACAGGGATACGCAGTATTTT.

This chain connects TRBV12-3 or TRBV12-4 to TRBJ2-2; D is possibly TRBD2 (5 bases). There are 16 residues in the CDR3. V was cut by 1 base and J by 4 bases, with 13 bases left in between. The CDR3 here is CASSLERDFGTGELFF. The CDR3 DNA follows: TGTGCCAGCAGTTTAGAACGGGATTTCGGCACCGGGGAGCTGTTTTTT.

This clonotype was found many times. CDR3 residues: CSARVGGLYNEQFF. CDR3 nucleotide sequence: TGCAGTGCTAGAGTGGGCGGGCTCTACAATGAGCAGTTCTTC. The chain couples TRBV20-1 to TRBJ2-1; tentative D call: TRBD2 (5 bases). CDR1 and CDR2 from the germline V gene are DFQATT and SNEGSKA (reference sequence). The CDR3 totals 14 residues. With 1 base removed from V and 3 bases from J, the gap between germline ends came to 10 bases.

This clonotype turned up a few times. The chain combines TRBV5-1 with TRBJ1-6, with 7 bases aligning to TRBD1. This CDR3 comprises 15 residues. The V gene end was trimmed by 2 bases and the J gene end by 8 bases; junction bases not matched to a gene: 7. Germline V CDR1 and CDR2: SGHRS, YFSETQ. The CDR3 protein is CASSFEGQWDSPLHF. CDR3 sequence (DNA): TGCGCCAGCAGCTTCGAGGGACAGTGGGATTCACCCCTCCACTTT. Variable domain in full (rest from reference TRBV5-1 and TRBJ1-6): KAGVTQTPRYLIKTRGQQVTLSCSPISGHRSVSWYQQTPGQGLQFLFEYFSETQRNKGNFPGRFSGRQFSNSRSEMNVSTLELGDSALYLCASSFEGQWDSPLHFGNGTRLTVT.

This clonotype was detected only a few times. J is TRBJ2-1 and V is TRBV5-1; 10 bases fit TRBD1. Per the germline V gene, CDR1 is SGHRS and CDR2 is YFSETQ. V was clipped by 4 bases and J by 5 bases; unmatched bases: 9. This CDR3 has 16 amino acids. In DNA, the CDR3 is TGCGCCAGCAGCCTGCGGGCGACAGGGGGCGACAATGAGCAGTTCTTC. Its translation: CASSLRATGGDNEQFF.

On this clonotype itself: A read error may produce the germline difference seen at one junction end. The chain has TRBV6-5 and TRBJ2-7, with D perhaps matching TRBD2 (5 bases). Germline V gives CDR1 MNHEY, CDR2 SVGAGI. This CDR3 has 15 amino acids. The CDR3, as DNA: TGTGCCAGAAGTTCAAGCGGAACAATCTCCTACGAGCAGTACTTC. This gives the protein CARSSSGTISYEQYF.

The V gene is TRBV20-1, the J gene TRBJ2-1; D assignment may be TRBD1 or TRBD2 (7 bases each). This CDR3 spans 14 amino acids. The V gene lost 3 bases and the J gene lost 9 bases, with 18 bases spanning the gap. Germline V gene data show CDR1 as DFQATT and CDR2 as SNEGSKA (reference sequence). CDR3 sequence reads: CSASVPQGEGEQFF. CDR3 coding DNA: TGCAGTGCTAGCGTTCCCCAGGGGGAGGGTGAGCAGTTCTTC.

This rearrangement joins TRBV19 to TRBJ1-1, with a possible D match to TRBD1 (6 bases). The V end was cut by 7 bases, the J end by 0 bases, with 15 bases between. In germline, CDR1 is LNHDA, CDR2 SQIVND (reference sequence). CDR3 size: 15 residues. CDR3 amino acids: CASTPGAPMNTEAFF. The DNA for the CDR3 is TGTGCCAGTACCCCGGGGGCACCCATGAACACTGAAGCTTTCTTT.

This rearrangement joins TRBV5-1 to TRBJ2-7; D not certain. Deletions cut 0 bases from V and 5 bases from J, with 15 bases between. Germline V lookup: CDR1 SGHRS, CDR2 YFSETQ. The CDR3 runs to 15 residues. For the CDR3, the DNA is TGCGCCAGCAGCTTGGGGGGTGACCCAGGCCACGAGCAGTACTTC. Its protein product is CASSLGGDPGHEQYF.

This clonotype was observed at least ten times. This chain links TRBV7-2 with TRBJ1-5, with 8 bases aligning to TRBD1. The CDR3 is 14 residues long. Per germline, CDR1 SGHTA and CDR2 FQGNSA. With 2 bases clipped from V and 6 bases from J, the junction kept 3 bases outside the gene matches. The CDR3 is CASSLQGAIQPQHF. In nucleotides, the CDR3 is TGTGCCAGCAGCTTACAGGGGGCAATTCAGCCCCAGCATTTT.

The rearrangement joins TRBV20-1 to TRBJ2-6; D may correspond to TRBD1 or TRBD2 (5 bases each). Trimming shortened V by 3 bases and J by 4 bases, and 10 bases separated the two germline ends. This CDR3 is built from 14 residues. CDR1 and CDR2 (germline): DFQATT, SNEGSKA (reference sequence). The DNA for the CDR3 is TGCAGTGCTAGTGCCGGGGACGGGGCCAACGTCCTGACTTTC. Protein sequence: CSASAGDGANVLTF.

This clonotype came up a few times. The rearrangement links TRBV24-1 to TRBJ2-7; D not resolved. V lost 3 bases, J lost 2 bases, and 7 bases lay in between. CDR1 and CDR2 (germline): KGHDR, SFDVKD. The CDR3 length is 13 residues. The DNA of the CDR3 is TGTGCCACCAGTGATGACCTTACCTACGAGCAGTACTTC. It translates to CATSDDLTYEQYF.

The CDR3 DNA follows: TGTGCCAGCAGTGAAGGACAGGGAAACTATGGCTACACCTTC. As protein: CASSEGQGNYGYTF. The chain carries TRBV6-5 and TRBJ1-2; TRBD1 matches 8 bases. CDR1 and CDR2 (germline): MNHEY, SVGAGI. The CDR3 runs to 14 residues. J was trimmed by 2 bases and V by 5 bases; bases with no gene match: 4.

This clonotype was counted many times. This chain connects TRBV13 to TRBJ2-7, with a tentative D call TRBD1 (5 bases). The germline V gene encodes CDR1 PRHDT and CDR2 FYEKMQ (reference sequence). The CDR3 contains 14 residues. V lost 2 bases and J lost 2, with 10 bases in between. The CDR3, as DNA: TGTGCCAGCAGCTTAAAAAGGGGAACCTACGAGCAGTACTTC. Amino acid sequence: CASSLKRGTYEQYF.